This T cell receptor (beta chain) appears in the sequencing data of a study of cytomegalovirus exposure and HLA in healthy donors. The study, taken as a whole, reports: Later genetic work tied a missense DCLRE1C variant to beta-chain V and J trimming. The authors enumerated over 150 TCR beta chains as linked to cytomegalovirus. HLA alleles showed associations with 15,000 to 20,000 TCR beta sequences in a later analysis, at a 0.05 false discovery rate.

This CDR3 contains 17 residues. From germline, CDR1 is MDHEN and CDR2 SYDVKM. The PCR had 60 Vbeta and 13 Jbeta primers. Measured with immunoSEQ multiplex PCR; TCRdb has only the in-frame clones, and not every one. The sample has around 140,000 clones, approximately 80% seen once; the top ten hold approximately 4.2%. About this clone: Its specificity is not known. A read error may account for a junction end that differs from germline.

The sequence was obtained from a male donor in good health and CMV-seropositive. Sequencing was carried out using PBMCs. This chain links TRBV28 with TRBJ2-2, with a tentative D call TRBD2 (5 bases). CDR3 sequence: CASSLPQEAENAGELFF. CDR3 sequence (DNA): TGTGCCAGCAGTTTACCTCAGGAAGCGGAGAACGCCGGGGAGCTGTTTTTT.